A single T cell receptor (beta chain) is shown here with its context. As yet, its antigen is unknown. The sample originates from a study of T cell responses to AZD1222 COVID-19 vaccine. The data were produced by immunoSEQ multiplex PCR, yet TCRdb's version contains in-frame clones alone and is incomplete. Of approximately 150,000 clones in the sample, 85% to 90% were seen once. Second-dose schedules of about 4 or about 12 weeks were combined. The length of the CDR3 is 13 residues. V was shortened by 4 bases and J by 8 bases, with 12 bases between the two germline ends. Germline V gives CDR1 ENHRY, CDR2 SYGVKD. Overall study findings and caveats: Recipients of two AZD1222 doses showed rising Spike-specific TCR breadth and depth. In all cases, repertoires were sampled only after the peak T cell response.

The chain couples TRBV10-3 to TRBJ1-5; a possible D gene is TRBD1 (6 bases). This sample comprised peripheral blood, obtained 28 days after the second AZD1222 dose. This TCR came from an adult who received the AZD1222 COVID-19 vaccine. This chain's CDR3 is CAISVGAKEPQHF. The CDR3 nucleotides are TGTGCCATCAGTGTGGGGGCGAAAGAGCCCCAGCATTTT.